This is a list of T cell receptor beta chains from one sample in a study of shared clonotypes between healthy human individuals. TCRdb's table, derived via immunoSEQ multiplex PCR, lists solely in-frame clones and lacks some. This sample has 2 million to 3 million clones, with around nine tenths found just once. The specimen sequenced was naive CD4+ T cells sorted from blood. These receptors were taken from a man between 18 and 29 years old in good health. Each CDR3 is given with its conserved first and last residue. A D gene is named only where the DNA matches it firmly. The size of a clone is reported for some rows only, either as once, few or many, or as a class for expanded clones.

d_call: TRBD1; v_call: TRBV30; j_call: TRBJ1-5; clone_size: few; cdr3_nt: TGTGCCTGGAGTACGGGACAGGTAAATCAGCCCCAGCATTTT; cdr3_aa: CAWSTGQVNQPQHF
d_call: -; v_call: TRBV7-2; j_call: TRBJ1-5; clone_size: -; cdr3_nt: TGTGCCAGCAGCCATTACAAGAGTAATAGCAATCAGCCCCAGCATTTT; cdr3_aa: CASSHYKSNSNQPQHF
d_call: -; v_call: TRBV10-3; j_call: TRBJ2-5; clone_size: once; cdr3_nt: TGTGCCATCTCCGGGGAACGAGAGACCCAGTACTTC; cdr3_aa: CAISGERETQYF
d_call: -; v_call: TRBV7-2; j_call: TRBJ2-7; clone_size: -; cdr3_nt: TGTGCCAGCAGCTTAGCCGGCCCGGGCTCCTACGAGCAGTACTTC; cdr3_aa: CASSLAGPGSYEQYF
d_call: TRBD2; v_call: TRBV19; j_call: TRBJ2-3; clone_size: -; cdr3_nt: TGTGCCAGTAGTATTTCCGGGACTAGCGGGGGAAATACGCAGTATTTT; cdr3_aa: CASSISGTSGGNTQYF
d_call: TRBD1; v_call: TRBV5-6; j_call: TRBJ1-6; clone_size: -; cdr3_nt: TGTGCCAGCAGCTTTGACAGGGGGGATTCACCCCTCCACTTT; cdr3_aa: CASSFDRGDSPLHF
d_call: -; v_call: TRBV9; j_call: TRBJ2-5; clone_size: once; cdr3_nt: TGTGCCAGCAGCGTACTTTGGGGCCCCCAAGAGACCCAGTACTTC; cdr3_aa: CASSVLWGPQETQYF
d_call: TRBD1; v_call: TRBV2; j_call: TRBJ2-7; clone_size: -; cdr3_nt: TGTGCCGGGCAAGGGTTGCAGGGGGCGGAAGAGCAGTACTTC; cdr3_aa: CAGQGLQGAEEQYF
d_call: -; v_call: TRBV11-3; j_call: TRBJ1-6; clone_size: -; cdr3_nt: TGTGCCAGCAGCTTCCACCACCTGGAGGGGTACAGCTCCTATAATTCACCCCTCCACTTT; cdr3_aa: CASSFHHLEGYSSYNSPLHF
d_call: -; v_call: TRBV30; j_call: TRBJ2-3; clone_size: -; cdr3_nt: TGTGCCGGAAGGACAGCTAGCACAGATACGCAGTATTTT; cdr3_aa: CAGRTASTDTQYF
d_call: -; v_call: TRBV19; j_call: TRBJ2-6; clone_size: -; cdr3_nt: TGTGCCAGTAGTATAGATCTAAGACCCTCTGGGGCCAACGTCCTGACTTTC; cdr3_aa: CASSIDLRPSGANVLTF
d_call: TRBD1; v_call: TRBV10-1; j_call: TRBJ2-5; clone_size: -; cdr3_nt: TGCGCCAGCGGGGACAGTTTGGAGACCCAGTACTTC; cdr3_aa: CASGDSLETQYF
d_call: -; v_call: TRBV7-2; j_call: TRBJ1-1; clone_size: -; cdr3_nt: TGTGCCAGCAGCTTCTCAGTACACACTGAAGCTTTCTTT; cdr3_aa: CASSFSVHTEAFF
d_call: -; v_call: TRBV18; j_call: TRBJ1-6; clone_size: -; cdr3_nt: TGTGCCAGCTCCCAAAACGGGGGCCGGGATAATTCACCCCTCCACTTT; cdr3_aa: CASSQNGGRDNSPLHF
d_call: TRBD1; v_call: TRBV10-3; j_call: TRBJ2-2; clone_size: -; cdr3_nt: TGTGCCATCAACAGGGGGGAAACCGGGGAGCTGTTTTTT; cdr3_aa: CAINRGETGELFF
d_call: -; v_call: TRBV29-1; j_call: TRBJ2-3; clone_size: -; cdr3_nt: TGCAGCGTTGAGCGGGGTGTGGGCACAGATACGCAGTATTTT; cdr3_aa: CSVERGVGTDTQYF
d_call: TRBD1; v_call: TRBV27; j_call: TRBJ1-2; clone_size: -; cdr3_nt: TGTGCCAGCAGTTTATGGGGACAGGGGACCTATGGCTACACCTTC; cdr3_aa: CASSLWGQGTYGYTF
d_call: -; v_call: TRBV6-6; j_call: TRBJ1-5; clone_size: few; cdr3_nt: TGTGCCAGCAGTAAGACAGATAGCAATCAGCCCCAGCATTTT; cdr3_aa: CASSKTDSNQPQHF
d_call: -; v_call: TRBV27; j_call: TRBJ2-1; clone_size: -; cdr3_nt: TGTGCCAGCAGGAAGATCGGTTTGGTCAATGAGCAGTTCTTC; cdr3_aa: CASRKIGLVNEQFF
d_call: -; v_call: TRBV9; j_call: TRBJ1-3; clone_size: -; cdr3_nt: TGTGCCAGCAGCGTAGGGGCAGTAGCTGGAAACACCATATATTTT; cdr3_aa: CASSVGAVAGNTIYF
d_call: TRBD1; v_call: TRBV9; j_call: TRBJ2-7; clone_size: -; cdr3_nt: TGTGCCAGCAGCGTAGCGGACAGGGCCTACGAGCAGTACTTC; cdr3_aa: CASSVADRAYEQYF
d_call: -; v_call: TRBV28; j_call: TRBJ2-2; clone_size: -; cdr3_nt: TGTGCCAGCAGTTTTCGATTTCAGCCCAACACCGGGGAGCTGTTTTTT; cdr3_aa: CASSFRFQPNTGELFF
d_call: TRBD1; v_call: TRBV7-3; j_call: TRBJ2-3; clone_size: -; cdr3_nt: TGTGCCAGCAGCTTACCCACAGGGGGCGGCACAGATACGCAGTATTTT; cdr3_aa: CASSLPTGGGTDTQYF
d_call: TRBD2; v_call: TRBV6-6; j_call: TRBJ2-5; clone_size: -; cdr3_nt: TGTGCCAGCAGTTCGCGGGGGGAGACCCAGTACTTC; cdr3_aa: CASSSRGETQYF
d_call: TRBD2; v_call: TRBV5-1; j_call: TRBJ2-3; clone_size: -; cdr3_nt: TGCGCCAGCAGCCCGGGACTAGCGGGGGTCACAGATACGCAGTATTTT; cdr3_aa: CASSPGLAGVTDTQYF
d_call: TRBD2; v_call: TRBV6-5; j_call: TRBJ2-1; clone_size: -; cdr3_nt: TGTGCCAGCAGTCGTGCCGGGACTAGAGGGGATGAGCAGTTCTTC; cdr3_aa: CASSRAGTRGDEQFF
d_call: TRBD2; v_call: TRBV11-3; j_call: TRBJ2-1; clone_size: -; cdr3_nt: TGTGCCAGCAGCTCAGGACTAGCGGGAGGGCCCGAAGAGCAGTTCTTC; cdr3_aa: CASSSGLAGGPEEQFF
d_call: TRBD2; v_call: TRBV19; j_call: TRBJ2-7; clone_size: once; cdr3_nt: TGTGCCACCCACCCCGGGACTAGCGGGAGGGGGGAAAACGAGCAGTACTTC; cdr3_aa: CATHPGTSGRGENEQYF
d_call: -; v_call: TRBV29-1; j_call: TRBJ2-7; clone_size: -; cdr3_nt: TGCAGCGTTGCGGTGGGCCTTCATACCTACGAGCAGTACTTC; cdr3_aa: CSVAVGLHTYEQYF
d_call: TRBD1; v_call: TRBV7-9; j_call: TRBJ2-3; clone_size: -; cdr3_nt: TGTGCCAGCAGCTCCGGGACAGGGGACCCCACAGATACGCAGTATTTT; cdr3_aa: CASSSGTGDPTDTQYF
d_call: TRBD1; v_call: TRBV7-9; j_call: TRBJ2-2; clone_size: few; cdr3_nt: TGTGCCAGCAGACCACAGGGGTTTGACGGGGAGCTGTTTTTT; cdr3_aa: CASRPQGFDGELFF
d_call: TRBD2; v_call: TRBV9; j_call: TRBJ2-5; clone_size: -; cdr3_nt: TGTGCCAGCAGCGCACTAGCGGGAGCTGAGACCCAGTACTTC; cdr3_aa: CASSALAGAETQYF
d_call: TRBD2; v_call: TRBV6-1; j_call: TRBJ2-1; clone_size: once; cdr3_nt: TGTGCCAGCAGTGAAATCCTTAGCGGGAGTTACAATGAGCAGTTCTTC; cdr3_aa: CASSEILSGSYNEQFF
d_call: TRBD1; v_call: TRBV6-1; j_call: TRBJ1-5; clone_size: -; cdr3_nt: TGTGCCAGCAGCCAGGGGGATCAGCCCCAGCATTTT; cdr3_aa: CASSQGDQPQHF
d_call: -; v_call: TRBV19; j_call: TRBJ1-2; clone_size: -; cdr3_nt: TGTGCCAGTTCGGTGGAGGGGCGCGAAAACTATGGCTACACCTTC; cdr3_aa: CASSVEGRENYGYTF
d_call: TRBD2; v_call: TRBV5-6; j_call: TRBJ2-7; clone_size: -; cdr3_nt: TGTGCCAGCAGCTTGGATAGCGGGAGTCTCCGCTACGAGCAGTACTTC; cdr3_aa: CASSLDSGSLRYEQYF
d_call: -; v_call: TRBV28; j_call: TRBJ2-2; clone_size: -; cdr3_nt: TGTGCCAGCACCTGGGGAGATTTCACCGGGGAGCTGTTTTTT; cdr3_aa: CASTWGDFTGELFF
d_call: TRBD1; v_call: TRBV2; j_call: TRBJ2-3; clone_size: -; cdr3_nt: TGTGCCAGCTCGGGACAGGGCACAGATACGCAGTATTTT; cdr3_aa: CASSGQGTDTQYF
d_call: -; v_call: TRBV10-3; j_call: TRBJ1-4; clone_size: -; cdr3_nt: TGTGCCATCAGTGACGGGATGTGGGAAGAAAAACTGTTTTTT; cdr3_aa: CAISDGMWEEKLFF
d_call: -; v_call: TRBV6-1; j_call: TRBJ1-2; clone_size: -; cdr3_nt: TGTGCCAGCAATCCCGGATCTAACTATGGCTACACCTTC; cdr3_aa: CASNPGSNYGYTF
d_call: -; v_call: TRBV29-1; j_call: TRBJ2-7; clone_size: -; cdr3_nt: TGCAGCGGACGTGGGTCAGGCGAGCAGTACTTC; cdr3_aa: CSGRGSGEQYF
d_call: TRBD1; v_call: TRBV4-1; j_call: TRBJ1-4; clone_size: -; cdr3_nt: TGCGCCAGCAGCCAAAACGACAGGGAAAGTCGAAAACTGTTTTTT; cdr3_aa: CASSQNDRESRKLFF